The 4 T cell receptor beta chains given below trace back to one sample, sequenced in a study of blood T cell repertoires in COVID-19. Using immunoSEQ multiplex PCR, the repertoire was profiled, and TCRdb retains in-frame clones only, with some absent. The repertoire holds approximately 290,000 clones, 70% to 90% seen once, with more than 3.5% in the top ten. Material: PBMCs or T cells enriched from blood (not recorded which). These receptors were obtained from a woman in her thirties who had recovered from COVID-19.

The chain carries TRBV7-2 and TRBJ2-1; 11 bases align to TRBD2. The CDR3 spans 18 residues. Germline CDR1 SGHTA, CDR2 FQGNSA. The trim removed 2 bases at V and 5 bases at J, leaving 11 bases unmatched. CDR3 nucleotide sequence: TGTGCCAGCAGCTTATATCCAAGGACTAGCGGGTCAAACAATGAGCAGTTCTTC. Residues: CASSLYPRTSGSNNEQFF. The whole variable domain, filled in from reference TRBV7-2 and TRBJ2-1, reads GAGVSQSPSNKVTEKGKDVELRCDPISGHTALYWYRQSLGQGLEFLIYFQGNSAPDKSGLPSDRFSAERTGGSVSTLTIQRTQQEDSAVYLCASSLYPRTSGSNNEQFFGPGTRLTVL.

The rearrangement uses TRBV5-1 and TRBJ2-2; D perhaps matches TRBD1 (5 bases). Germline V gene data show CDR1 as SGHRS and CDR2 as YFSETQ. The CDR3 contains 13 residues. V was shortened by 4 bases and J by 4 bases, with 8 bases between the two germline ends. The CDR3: CASSDQGTGELFF. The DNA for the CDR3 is TGCGCCAGCAGCGATCAGGGCACCGGGGAGCTGTTTTTT.

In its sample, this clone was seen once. The CDR3 reads CASSPTGSSGKNTIYF. The CDR3 nucleotides read TGTGCCAGCTCACCTACAGGGTCCTCGGGCAAGAACACCATATATTTT. V usage is TRBV18 and J usage is TRBJ1-3; perhaps TRBD1 as D (6 bases). CDR3 size: 16 residues. Germline V gives CDR1 KGHSH, CDR2 LQKENI. V lost 3 bases to trimming and J lost 7 bases, with 19 bases between them.

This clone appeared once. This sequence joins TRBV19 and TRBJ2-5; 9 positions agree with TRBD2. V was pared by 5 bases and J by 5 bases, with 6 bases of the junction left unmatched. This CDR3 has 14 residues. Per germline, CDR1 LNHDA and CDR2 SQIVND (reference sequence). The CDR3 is CASSRSGSAETQYF. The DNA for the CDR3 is TGTGCCAGTAGTCGTAGCGGGAGCGCGGAGACCCAGTACTTC.